This paragraph covers one T cell receptor beta chain sequence. V gave up 2 bases and J gave up 15 bases, with 14 bases separating them. The length of the CDR3 is 12 residues. Germline V gene lookup returns CDR1 MDHEN and CDR2 SYDVKM. The data are from a study of blood T cell repertoires in COVID-19. Repertoires were generated with immunoSEQ multiplex PCR, while TCRdb's copy carries only in-frame clones and drops some. This table has some 110,000 clones, about 88% appearing once. The sequence was collected from a man in his forties or fifties with acute or convalescent COVID-19. The sequencing sample was made of peripheral blood. This chain links TRBV28 with TRBJ2-1; D perhaps matches TRBD1 (5 bases). CDR3: CASSLVGVASFF. CDR3 DNA sequence: TGTGCCAGCAGTTTAGTAGGGGTAGCTTCGTTCTTC.